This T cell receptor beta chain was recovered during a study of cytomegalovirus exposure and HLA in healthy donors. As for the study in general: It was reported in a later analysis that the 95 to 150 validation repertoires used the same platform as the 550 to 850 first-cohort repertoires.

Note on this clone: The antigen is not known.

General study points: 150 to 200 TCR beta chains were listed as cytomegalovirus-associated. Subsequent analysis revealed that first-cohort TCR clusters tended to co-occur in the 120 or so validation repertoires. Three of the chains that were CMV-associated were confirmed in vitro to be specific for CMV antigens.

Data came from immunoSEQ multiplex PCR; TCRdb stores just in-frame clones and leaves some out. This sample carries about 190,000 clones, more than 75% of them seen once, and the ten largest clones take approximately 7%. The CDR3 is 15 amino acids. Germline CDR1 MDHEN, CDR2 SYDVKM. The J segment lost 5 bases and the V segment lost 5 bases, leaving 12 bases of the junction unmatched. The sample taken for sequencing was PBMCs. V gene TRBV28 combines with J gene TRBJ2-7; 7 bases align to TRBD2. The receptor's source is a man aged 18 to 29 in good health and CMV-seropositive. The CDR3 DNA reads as TGTGCCAGCAGTGGTCTGGGGGGAGGGCCGAACGAGCAGTACTTC. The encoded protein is CASSGLGGGPNEQYF.